The T cell receptor beta chain under discussion was sequenced for a study of response to subunit inactivated influenza vaccine (dated by TCRdb to the late 2010s). Describing the broader study: The study used deep quantitative T cell receptor repertoire profiling to track responses to a trivalent subunit inactivated influenza vaccine.

The receptor library was made with RT-PCR. The instrument given in TCRdb is Illumina HiSeq 2500. TCRdb reprocessed the public reads (quality trimming at Q25 with fastp, clone calling with MiXCR) and kept in-frame beta chains. Rows with a matching CDR3 protein are joined into one entry that keeps the most common DNA and genes. Across this sample there are 550,000 to 650,000 distinct CDR3 sequences, with about 10% seen only once. The top ten clones comprise about a tenth of the sample. Regarding this clonotype: Its antigen is currently not known. Base qualities are missing; no much larger clone stands one base away.

The investigation overall reported the following: The authors suggested that each seasonal influenza vaccination may recruit only a limited number of new T cells.

Reading from cysteine to phenylalanine, the CDR3 counts 14 amino acids. The sequence is cut down to CDR3 DNA, 42 bases in frame from base 1. At the junction V is shortened by 4 bases and J by 1 base, with 12 bases in between. The CDR1 and CDR2 encoded by the germline V gene (reference sequence) are DFQATT and SNEGSKA. This chain joins TRBV20-1 to TRBJ2-3, with the D gene uncertain. This receptor was taken from a man aged 45-65 years who received an inactivated influenza vaccine. Donor details come from another sample of the same person, matched by shared clones. Source: PBMCs from blood, taken on the day of vaccination. This receptor has the CDR3 CSAIYNLRTDTQYF. The base sequence is TGCAGTGCTATCTACAACCTCCGCACAGATACGCAGTATTTT.